By its share, the clone carrying this T cell receptor (beta chain) is medium-sized. TCRdb recomputed clones from the PCR reads via MiXCR. The table shows about 13,000 clones, with about 33% occurring only once. Germline values: CDR1 SGHDT, CDR2 YYEEEE. The ends were cut back, 4 bases at V and 10 bases at J, with 17 bases in the middle. This CDR3 contains 13 residues. These data belong to a study of metastatic and nonmetastatic thyroid tumors. No treatment had been given to any patient before thyroid surgery. The sample was tumor tissue. The TCR originated in a male donor with papillary thyroid cancer or a benign thyroid nodule (not recorded which). Some clones in this sample may be carry-over from other donors' samples. The chain has TRBV5-6 and TRBJ1-2, with TRBD1 as a possible D gene (5 bases). CDR3 coding DNA: TGTGCCAGCAGCCCGCCCGGCAGGGTACACTACACCTTC. Translating gives CASSPPGRVHYTF.